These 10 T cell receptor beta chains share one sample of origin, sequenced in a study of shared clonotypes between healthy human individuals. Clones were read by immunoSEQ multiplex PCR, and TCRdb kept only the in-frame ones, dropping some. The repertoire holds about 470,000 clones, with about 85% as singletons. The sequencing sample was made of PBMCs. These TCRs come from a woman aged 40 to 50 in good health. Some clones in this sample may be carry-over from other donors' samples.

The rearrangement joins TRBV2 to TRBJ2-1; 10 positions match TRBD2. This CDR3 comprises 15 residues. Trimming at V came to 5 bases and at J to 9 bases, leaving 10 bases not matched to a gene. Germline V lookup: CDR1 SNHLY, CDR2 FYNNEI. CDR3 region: CASSPRLAGAGEQFF. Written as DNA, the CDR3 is TGTGCCAGCAGTCCTAGACTAGCGGGTGCCGGTGAGCAGTTCTTC.

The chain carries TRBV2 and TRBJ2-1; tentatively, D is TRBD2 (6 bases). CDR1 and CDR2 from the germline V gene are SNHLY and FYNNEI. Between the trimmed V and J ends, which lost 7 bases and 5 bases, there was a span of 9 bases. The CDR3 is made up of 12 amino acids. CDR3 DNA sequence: TGTGCCAGCACGGCGGGAAACAATGAGCAGTTCTTC. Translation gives CASTAGNNEQFF.

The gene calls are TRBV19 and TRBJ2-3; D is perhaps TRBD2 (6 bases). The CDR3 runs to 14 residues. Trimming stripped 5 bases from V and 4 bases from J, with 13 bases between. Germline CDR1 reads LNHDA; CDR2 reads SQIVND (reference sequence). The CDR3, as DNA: TGTGCCAGTAGTGGGCCTGGAGGGGCAGATACGCAGTATTTT. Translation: CASSGPGGADTQYF.

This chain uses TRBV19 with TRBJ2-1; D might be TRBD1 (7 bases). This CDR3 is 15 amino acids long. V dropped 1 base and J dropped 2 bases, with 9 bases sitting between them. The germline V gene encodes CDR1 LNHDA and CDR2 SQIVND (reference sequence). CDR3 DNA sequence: TGTGCCAGTAGTATAGTCAGGGGGGCCTACAATGAGCAGTTCTTC. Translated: CASSIVRGAYNEQFF.

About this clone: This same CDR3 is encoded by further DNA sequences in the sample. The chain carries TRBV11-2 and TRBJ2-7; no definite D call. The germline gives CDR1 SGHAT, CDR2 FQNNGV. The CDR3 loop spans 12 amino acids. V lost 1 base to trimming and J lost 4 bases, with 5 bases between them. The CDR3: CASSLGIYEQYF. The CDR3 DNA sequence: TGTGCCAGCAGCTTAGGTATATACGAGCAGTACTTC.

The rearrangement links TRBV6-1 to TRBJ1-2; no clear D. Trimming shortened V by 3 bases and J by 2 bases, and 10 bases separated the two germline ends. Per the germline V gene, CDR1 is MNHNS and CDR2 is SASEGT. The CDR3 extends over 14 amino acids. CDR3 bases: TGTGCCAGCAGTGACTCCGGGCAGAACTATGGCTACACCTTC. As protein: CASSDSGQNYGYTF.

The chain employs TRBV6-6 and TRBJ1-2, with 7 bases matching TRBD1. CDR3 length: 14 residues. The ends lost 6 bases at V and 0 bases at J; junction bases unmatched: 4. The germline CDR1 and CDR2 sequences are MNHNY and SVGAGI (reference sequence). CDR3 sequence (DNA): TGTGCCAGCAGGCACAGGGGTACTAACTATGGCTACACCTTC. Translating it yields CASRHRGTNYGYTF.

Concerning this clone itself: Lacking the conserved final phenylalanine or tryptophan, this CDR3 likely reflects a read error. The CDR3 loop reads CASSPFGAGAAGANVLTS. Here the CDR3 DNA reads TGTGCCAGCAGCCCATTCGGGGCCGGGGCGGCGGGGGCCAACGTCCTGACTTCC. The chain links TRBV27 to TRBJ2-6; tentatively, D is TRBD1 or TRBD2 (5 bases each). Germline CDR1 reads MNHEY; CDR2 reads SMNVEV (reference sequence). This CDR3 is built from 18 residues. Trimming cost V 6 bases and J 4 bases, with 22 bases left between them.

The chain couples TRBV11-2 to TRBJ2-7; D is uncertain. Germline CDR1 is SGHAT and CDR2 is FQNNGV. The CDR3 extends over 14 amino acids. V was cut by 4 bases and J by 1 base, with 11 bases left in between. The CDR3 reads CASSWAGISYEQYF. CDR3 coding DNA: TGTGCCAGCAGCTGGGCTGGGATTTCCTACGAGCAGTACTTC.

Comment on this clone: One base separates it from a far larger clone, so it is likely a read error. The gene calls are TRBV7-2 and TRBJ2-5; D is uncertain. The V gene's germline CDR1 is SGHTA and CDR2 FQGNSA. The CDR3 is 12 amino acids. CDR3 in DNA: TGTGCCAGCAGCTTAGCGATCGAGACCCAGCACTTC. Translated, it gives CASSLAIETQHF.